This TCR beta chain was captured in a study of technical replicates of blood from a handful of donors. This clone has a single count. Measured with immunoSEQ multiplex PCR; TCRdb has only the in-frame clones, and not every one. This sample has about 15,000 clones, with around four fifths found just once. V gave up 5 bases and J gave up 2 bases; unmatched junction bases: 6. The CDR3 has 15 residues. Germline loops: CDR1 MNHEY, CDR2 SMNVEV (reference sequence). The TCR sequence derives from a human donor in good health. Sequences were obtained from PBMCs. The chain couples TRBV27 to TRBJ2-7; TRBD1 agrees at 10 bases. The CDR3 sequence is CASSPPGQGPYEQYF. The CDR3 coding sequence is TGTGCCAGCAGTCCCCCGGGACAGGGGCCCTACGAGCAGTACTTC.